This T cell receptor beta chain is drawn from a study of T cell responses to AZD1222 COVID-19 vaccine. About the research overall: Pooled in the analysis were second doses at about 4 or about 12 weeks.

Assay used: immunoSEQ multiplex PCR; TCRdb lists only in-frame clones, some missing. The table lists roughly 150,000 clones, 85% to 90% of them singletons. Per the germline V gene, CDR1 is LGHDT and CDR2 is YNNKEL (reference sequence). The length of the CDR3 is 14 residues. V lost 4 bases, J lost 3 bases, and 12 bases lay in between. The specimen was peripheral blood, collected on day 0 of AZD1222 vaccination. This receptor was obtained from an adult in good health. The chain recombines TRBV3-1 (or the pseudogene TRBV3-2) with TRBJ2-5; D might be TRBD2 (7 bases). CDR3 sequence: CASSLLGGEETQYF. The CDR3 nucleotides are TGTGCCAGCAGCCTCTTAGGGGGGGAAGAGACCCAGTACTTC.